This T cell receptor beta chain was captured in a study of T-cell memory formation after mild COVID-19. Background on the study: Largely, the TCR clusters proved donor specific. Study conclusions and caveats: Among CD4+ contracting clones, most were CM and EM, and CD8+ ones EMRA.

In germline, CDR1 is SEHNR, CDR2 FQNEAQ (reference sequence). The CDR3 is 16 amino acids. Trimming removed 3 bases from V and 6 bases from J, with 17 bases in between. TCRalpha and TCRbeta libraries used 5'RACE with constant-segment primers and UMIs. Using its own MiXCR run on the 5' RACE reads, TCRdb lists one record per CDR3 protein. The sample includes about 110,000 distinct CDR3 sequences, roughly an eighth seen only once; the top ten take around 30%. To note about this clonotype: Its antigen is as yet unknown.

The chain joins TRBV7-9 to TRBJ2-2; the D gene is possibly TRBD2 (5 bases). This clonotype was sampled from an adult woman who had mild COVID-19 (a few samples of this study predate the infection). Cell type and time point are not known. The sample consisted of PBMCs or a T cell subset sorted from them (not recorded which). The chain's CDR3 is CASSFGPGKAPGELFF. The CDR3, as DNA: TGTGCCAGCAGCTTTGGGCCGGGGAAGGCGCCCGGGGAGCTGTTTTTT.